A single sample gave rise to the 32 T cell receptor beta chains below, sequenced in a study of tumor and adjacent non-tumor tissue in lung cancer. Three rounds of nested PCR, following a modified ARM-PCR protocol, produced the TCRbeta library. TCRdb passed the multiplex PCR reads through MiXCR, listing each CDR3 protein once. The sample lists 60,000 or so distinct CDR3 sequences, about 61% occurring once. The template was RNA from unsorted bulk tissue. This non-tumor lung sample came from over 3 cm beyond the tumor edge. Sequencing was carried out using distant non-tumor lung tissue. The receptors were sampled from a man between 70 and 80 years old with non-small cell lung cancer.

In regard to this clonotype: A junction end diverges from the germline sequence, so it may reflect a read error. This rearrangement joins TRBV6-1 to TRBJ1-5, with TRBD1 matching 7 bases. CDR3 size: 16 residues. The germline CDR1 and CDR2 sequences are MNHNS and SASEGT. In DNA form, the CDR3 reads TGTGCCGGCAGGATACCACCGGGACAGCTCAATCAGCCCCAGCATTTT. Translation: CAGRIPPGQLNQPQHF.

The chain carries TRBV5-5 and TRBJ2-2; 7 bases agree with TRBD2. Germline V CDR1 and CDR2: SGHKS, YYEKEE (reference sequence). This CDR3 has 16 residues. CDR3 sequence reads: CPTSLGRDIYTGELFF. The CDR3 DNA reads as TGTCCCACCAGCTTGGGGAGGGATATTTACACCGGGGAGCTGTTTTTT.

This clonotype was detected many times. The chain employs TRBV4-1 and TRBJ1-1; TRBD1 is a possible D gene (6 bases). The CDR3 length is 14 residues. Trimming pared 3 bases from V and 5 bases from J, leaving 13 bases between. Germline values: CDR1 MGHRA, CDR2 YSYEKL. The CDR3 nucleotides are TGCGCCAGCAGCCACGGCAGGGGAGGTACTGAAGCTTTCTTT. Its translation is CASSHGRGGTEAFF.

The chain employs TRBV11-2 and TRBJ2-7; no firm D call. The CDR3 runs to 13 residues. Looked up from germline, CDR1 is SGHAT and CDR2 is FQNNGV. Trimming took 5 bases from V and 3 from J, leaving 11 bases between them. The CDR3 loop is CASSKTLIYEQYF. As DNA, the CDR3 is TGTGCCAGCAGCAAGACATTGATCTACGAGCAGTACTTC.

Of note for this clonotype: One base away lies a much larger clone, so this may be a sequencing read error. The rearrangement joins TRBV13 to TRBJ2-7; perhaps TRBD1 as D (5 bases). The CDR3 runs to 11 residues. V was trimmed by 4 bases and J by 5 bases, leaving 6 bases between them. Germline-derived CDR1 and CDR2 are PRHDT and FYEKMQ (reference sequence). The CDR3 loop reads CASSCRDEQYF. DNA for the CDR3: TGTGCCAGCAGCTGCAGGGACGAGCAGTACTTC.

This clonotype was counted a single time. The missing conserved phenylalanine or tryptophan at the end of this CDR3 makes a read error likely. This chain's CDR3 is CASNGPTDEQFT. In nucleotides, the CDR3 is TGTGCCAGCAATGGTCCTACGGATGAGCAGTTCACC. The rearrangement links TRBV6-2 or TRBV6-3 to TRBJ2-1; no firm D call. Germline CDR1 MNHEY, CDR2 SVGEGT. V lost 7 bases, J lost 8 bases, and 12 bases lay in between. This CDR3 has 12 residues.

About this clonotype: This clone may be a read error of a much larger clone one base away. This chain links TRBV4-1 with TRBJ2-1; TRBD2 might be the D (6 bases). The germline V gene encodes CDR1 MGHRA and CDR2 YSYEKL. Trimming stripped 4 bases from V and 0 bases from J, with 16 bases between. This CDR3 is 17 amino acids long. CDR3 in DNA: TGCGCCAGCAGCCGCCCCCCGGGCGGGAACTCCTACAATGAGCAGTTCTTC. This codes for CASSRPPGGNSYNEQFF.

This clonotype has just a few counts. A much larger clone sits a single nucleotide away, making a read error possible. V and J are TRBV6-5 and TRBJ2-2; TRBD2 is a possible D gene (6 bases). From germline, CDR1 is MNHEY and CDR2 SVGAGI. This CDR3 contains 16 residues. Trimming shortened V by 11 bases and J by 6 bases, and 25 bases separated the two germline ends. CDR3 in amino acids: CAASTGDFSGPGELFF. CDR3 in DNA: TGTGCCGCCTCTACCGGGGACTTTTCAGGGCCCGGGGAGCTGTTTTTT.

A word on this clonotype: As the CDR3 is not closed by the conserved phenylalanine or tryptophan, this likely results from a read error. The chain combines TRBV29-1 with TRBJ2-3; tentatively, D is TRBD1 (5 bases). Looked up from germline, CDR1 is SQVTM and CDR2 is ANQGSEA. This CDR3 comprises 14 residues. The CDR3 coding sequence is TGCAGGGTTGAAGGTCAGGGAATCACAGATGCGCAGTATCTT. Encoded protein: CRVEGQGITDAQYL.

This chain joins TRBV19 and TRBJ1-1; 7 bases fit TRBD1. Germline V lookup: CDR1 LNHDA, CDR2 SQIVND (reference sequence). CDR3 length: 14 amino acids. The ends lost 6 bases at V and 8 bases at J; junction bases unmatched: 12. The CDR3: CASRLQGRGTEAFF. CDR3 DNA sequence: TGTGCCAGTAGGCTACAGGGGAGAGGAACCGAAGCTTTCTTT. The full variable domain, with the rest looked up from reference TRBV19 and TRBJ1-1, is DGGITQSPKYLFRKEGQNVTLSCEQNLNHDAMYWYRQDPGQGLRLIYYSQIVNDFQKGDIAEGYSVSREKKESFPLTVTSAQKNPTAFYLCASRLQGRGTEAFFGQGTRLTVV.

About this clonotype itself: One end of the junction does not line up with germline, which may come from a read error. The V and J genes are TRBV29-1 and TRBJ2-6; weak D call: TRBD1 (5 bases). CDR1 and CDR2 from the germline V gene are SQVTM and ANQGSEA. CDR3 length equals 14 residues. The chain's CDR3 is CSVDVSYGANVPTF. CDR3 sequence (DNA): TGCAGCGTTGACGTGAGCTATGGGGCCAACGTCCCGACTTTC.

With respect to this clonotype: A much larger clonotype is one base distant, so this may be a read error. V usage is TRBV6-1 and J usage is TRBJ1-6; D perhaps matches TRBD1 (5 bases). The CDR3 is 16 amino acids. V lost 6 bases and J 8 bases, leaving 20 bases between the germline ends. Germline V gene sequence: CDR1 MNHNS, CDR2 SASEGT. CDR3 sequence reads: CASRLQPDKQDSPLHF. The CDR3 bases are TGTGCCAGCAGACTTCAGCCGGATAAACAGGATTCACCCCTCCACTTT.

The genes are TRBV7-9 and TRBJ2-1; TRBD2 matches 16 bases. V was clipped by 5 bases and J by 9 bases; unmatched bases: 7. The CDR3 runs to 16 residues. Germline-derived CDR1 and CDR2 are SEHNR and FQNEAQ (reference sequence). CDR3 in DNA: TGTGCCAGCAGCCCGGGACTAGCGGGAGGGAAGGGTGAGCAGTTCTTC. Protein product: CASSPGLAGGKGEQFF.

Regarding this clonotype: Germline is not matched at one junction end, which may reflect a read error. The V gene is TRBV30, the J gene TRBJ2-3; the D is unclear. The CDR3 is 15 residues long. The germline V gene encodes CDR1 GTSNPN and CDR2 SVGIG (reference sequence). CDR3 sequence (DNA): TGTGCCTGGAGTCTGGCCAGGCCAAGCACGGATACGCAGTATTTT. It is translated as CAWSLARPSTDTQYF.

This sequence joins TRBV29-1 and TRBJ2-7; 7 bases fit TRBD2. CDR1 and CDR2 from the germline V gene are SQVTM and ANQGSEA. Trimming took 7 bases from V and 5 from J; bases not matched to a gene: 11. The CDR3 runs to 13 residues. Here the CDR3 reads CSAARIGRDEQYF. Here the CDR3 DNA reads TGCAGCGCTGCAAGGATAGGGAGGGACGAGCAGTACTTC.

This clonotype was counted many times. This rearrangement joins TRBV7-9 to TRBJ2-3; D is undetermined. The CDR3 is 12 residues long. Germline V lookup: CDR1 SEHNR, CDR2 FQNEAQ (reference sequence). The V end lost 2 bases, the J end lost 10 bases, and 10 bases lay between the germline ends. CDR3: CASSLLVKPQYF. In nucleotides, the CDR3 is TGTGCCAGCAGCTTATTGGTCAAGCCGCAGTATTTT.

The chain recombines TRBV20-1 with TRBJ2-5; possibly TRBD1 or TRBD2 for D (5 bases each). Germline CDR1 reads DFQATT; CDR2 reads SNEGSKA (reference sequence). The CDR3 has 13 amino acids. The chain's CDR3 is CTTRNSRVETQYF. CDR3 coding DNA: TGCACTACTAGAAACAGCAGGGTGGAGACCCAGTACTTC.

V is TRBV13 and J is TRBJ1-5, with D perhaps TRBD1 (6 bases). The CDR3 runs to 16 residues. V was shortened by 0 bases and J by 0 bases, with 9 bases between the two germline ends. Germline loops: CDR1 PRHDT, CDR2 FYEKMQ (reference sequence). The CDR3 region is CASSLGGGYSNQPQHF. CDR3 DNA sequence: TGTGCCAGCAGCTTAGGGGGGGGCTATAGCAATCAGCCCCAGCATTTT.

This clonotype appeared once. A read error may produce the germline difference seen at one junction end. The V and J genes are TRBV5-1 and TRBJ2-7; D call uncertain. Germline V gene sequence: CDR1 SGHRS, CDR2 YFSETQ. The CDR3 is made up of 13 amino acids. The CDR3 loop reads CASSGCSSYKQYF. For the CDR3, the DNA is TGCGCCAGCAGCGGATGCAGCTCCTACAAGCAGTACTTC.

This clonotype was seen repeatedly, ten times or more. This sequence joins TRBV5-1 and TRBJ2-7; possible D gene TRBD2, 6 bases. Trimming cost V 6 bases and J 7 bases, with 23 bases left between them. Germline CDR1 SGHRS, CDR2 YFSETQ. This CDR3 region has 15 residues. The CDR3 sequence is CASIPGTQPGGEQYF. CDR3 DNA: TGCGCCAGCATACCCGGGACTCAACCTGGCGGGGAGCAGTACTTC.

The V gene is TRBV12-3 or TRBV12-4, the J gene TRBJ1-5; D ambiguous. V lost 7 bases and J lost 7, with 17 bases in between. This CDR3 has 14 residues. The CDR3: CASNSSLSKQPQHF. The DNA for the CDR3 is TGTGCCAGCAATTCGAGTCTCTCGAAGCAGCCCCAGCATTTT.

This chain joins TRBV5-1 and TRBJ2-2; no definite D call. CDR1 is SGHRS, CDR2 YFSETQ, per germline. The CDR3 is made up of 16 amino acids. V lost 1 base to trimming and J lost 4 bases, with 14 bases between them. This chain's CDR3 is CASSLNPQRFTGELFF. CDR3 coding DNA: TGCGCCAGCAGCTTGAATCCACAGAGGTTCACCGGGGAGCTGTTTTTT.

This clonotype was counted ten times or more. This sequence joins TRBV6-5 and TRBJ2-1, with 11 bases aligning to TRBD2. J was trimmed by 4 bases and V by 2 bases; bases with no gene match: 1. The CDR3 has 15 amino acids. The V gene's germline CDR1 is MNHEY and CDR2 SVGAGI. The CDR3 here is CASSYASGGYNEQFF. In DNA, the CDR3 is TGTGCCAGCAGTTACGCTAGCGGGGGGTACAATGAGCAGTTCTTC.

DNA of the CDR3: TGTGCCAGCAGCCATGGGACAGGCCAGAGCTCCTATAATTCACCCCTCCACTTT. Translating it yields CASSHGTGQSSYNSPLHF. V usage is TRBV7-9 and J usage is TRBJ1-6; 8 bases fit TRBD1. Germline V gives CDR1 SEHNR, CDR2 FQNEAQ (reference sequence). This CDR3 contains 18 residues. After removal of 5 bases from V and 0 bases from J, the junction contained 9 bases not matched to a gene.

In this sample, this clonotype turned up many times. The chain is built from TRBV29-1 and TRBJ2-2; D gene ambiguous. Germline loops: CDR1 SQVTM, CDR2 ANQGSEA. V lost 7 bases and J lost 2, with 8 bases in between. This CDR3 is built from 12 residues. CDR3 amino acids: CSAALNTGELFF. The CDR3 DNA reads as TGCAGCGCCGCTCTAAACACCGGGGAGCTGTTTTTT.

CDR3 coding DNA: TGCAGTGCTAGACGCCATCGGCAGGACTTTCATGATGCCCAGTACTTC. This translates into CSARRHRQDFHDAQYF. The chain couples TRBV20-1 to TRBJ2-5; TRBD2 is a possible D gene (5 bases). V was trimmed by 2 bases and J by 9 bases, leaving 25 bases between them. This CDR3 has 16 residues. Germline V gene data show CDR1 as DFQATT and CDR2 as SNEGSKA (reference sequence).

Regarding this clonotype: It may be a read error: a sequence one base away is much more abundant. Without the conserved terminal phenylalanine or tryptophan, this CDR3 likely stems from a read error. The DNA of the CDR3 is TGTGTCAGCAGCAGGACAGGGCCCTACGAGCAGTACCTC. Its translation: CVSSRTGPYEQYL. This sequence joins TRBV11-2 and TRBJ2-7, with 8 bases matching TRBD1. The length of the CDR3 is 13 residues. Germline V gene lookup returns CDR1 SGHAT and CDR2 FQNNGV.

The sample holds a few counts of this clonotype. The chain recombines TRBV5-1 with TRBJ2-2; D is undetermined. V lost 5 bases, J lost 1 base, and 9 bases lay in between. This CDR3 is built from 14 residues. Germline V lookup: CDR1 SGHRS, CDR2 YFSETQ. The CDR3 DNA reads TGCGCCAGCAGGCGGACGGAGAACACCGGGGAGCTGTTTTTT. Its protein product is CASRRTENTGELFF.

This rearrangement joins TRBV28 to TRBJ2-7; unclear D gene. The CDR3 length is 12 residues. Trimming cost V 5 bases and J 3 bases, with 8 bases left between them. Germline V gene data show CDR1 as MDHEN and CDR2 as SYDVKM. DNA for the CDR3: TGTGCCAGCAGTCCACGTAACTACGAGCAGTACTTC. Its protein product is CASSPRNYEQYF.

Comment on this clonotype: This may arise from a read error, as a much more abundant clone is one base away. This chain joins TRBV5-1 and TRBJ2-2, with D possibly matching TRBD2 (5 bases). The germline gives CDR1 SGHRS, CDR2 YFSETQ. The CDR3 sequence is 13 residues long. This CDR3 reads CASSLTRSGELSF. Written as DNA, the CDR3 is TGCGCCAGCAGCTTGACCAGGTCCGGGGAGCTGTCTTTT. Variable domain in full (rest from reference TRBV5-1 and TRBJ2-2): KAGVTQTPRYLIKTRGQQVTLSCSPISGHRSVSWYQQTPGQGLQFLFEYFSETQRNKGNFPGRFSGRQFSNSRSEMNVSTLELGDSALYLCASSLTRSGELSFGEGSRLTVL.

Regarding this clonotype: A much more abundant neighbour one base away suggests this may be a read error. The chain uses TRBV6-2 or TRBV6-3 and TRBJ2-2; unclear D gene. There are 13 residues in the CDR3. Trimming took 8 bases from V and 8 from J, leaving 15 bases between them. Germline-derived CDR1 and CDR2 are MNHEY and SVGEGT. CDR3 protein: CASSPSSRGELFF. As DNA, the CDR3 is TGTGCCAGCTCCCCCAGCTCTCGGGGGGAGCTGTTTTTT.

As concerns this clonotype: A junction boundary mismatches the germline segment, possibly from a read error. CDR3 nucleotides: TGTGCCAGCAGCCTATCCCTAGCGGGAACGTCCTACGGGCAGTACTTC. Translated: CASSLSLAGTSYGQYF. The rearrangement links TRBV7-8 to TRBJ2-7, with 9 bases matching TRBD2. Germline loops: CDR1 SGHVS, CDR2 FQNEAQ. There are 16 residues in the CDR3.